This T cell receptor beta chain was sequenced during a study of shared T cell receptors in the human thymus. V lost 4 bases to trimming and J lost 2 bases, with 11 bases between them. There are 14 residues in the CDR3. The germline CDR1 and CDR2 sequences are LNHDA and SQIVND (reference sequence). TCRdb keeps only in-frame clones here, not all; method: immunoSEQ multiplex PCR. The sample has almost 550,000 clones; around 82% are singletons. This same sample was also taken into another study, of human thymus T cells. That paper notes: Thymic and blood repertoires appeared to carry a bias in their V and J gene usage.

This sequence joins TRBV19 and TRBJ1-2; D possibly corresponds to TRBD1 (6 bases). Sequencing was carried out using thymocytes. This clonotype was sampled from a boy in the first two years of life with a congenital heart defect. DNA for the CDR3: TGTGCCAGTAGTAGGTTCAGGGGAAACTATGGCTACACCTTC. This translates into CASSRFRGNYGYTF.